Shown below are 6 T cell receptor beta chains from a single sample sequenced in a study of shared clonotypes between healthy human individuals. Sequencing used immunoSEQ multiplex PCR; TCRdb keeps in-frame clones, though not all of them. In the table there are about 2.3 million clones, around 92% of which are singletons. The sample consisted of naive CD4+ T cells from PBMCs. Indicated subset: CD45RA+ positively selected. These receptors were taken from a young man in good health. Some clones in this sample may be carry-over from other donors' samples.

As for this clone: The same CDR3 arises from other DNA sequences in this sample as well. The chain employs TRBV5-1 and TRBJ2-3, with TRBD2 identical over 9 bases. After removal of 4 bases from V and 4 bases from J, the junction contained 4 bases not matched to a gene. The CDR3 spans 14 residues. The V gene's germline CDR1 is SGHRS and CDR2 YFSETQ. Here the CDR3 DNA reads TGCGCCAGCAGCGAGGGACTAGCAGCAGATACGCAGTATTTT. The encoded protein is CASSEGLAADTQYF.

V gene TRBV10-3 combines with J gene TRBJ1-3; D unclear. Germline lookup yields CDR1 ENHRY and CDR2 SYGVKD. Trimming removed 10 bases from V and 2 bases from J, with 6 bases in between. The CDR3 length is 11 residues. The CDR3 nucleotides read TGTGCCACCACACCTGGAAACACCATATATTTT. Amino acid sequence: CATTPGNTIYF.

The chain joins TRBV7-3 to TRBJ2-7, with D unclear. Trimming shortened V by 0 bases and J by 5 bases, and 11 bases separated the two germline ends. The CDR3 loop spans 14 amino acids. Germline V gives CDR1 SGHTA, CDR2 FQGTGA. The CDR3 here is CASSLTWESHEQYF. The CDR3 bases are TGTGCCAGCAGCTTAACGTGGGAATCTCACGAGCAGTACTTC.

The chain recombines TRBV7-2 with TRBJ1-4; D unclear. V was shortened by 4 bases and J by 5 bases, with 11 bases between the two germline ends. The CDR3 is 14 residues long. Germline values: CDR1 SGHTA, CDR2 FQGNSA. CDR3 DNA: TGTGCCAGCAGCTCCAGCAGGCCCAATGAAAAACTGTTTTTT. Its protein product is CASSSSRPNEKLFF.

This chain uses TRBV15 with TRBJ2-2, with D unclear. The germline gives CDR1 LNHNV, CDR2 YYDKDF (reference sequence). V lost 3 bases, J lost 6 bases, and 5 bases lay in between. The CDR3 runs 12 residues. CDR3 nucleotides: TGTGCCACCAGCAGTGGACCCGGGGAGCTGTTTTTT. Translation gives CATSSGPGELFF.

The chain couples TRBV7-8 to TRBJ2-5; a weak D match, TRBD2 (5 bases). Trimming pared 1 base from V and 2 bases from J, leaving 14 bases between. CDR3 length: 16 amino acids. Germline V gene sequence: CDR1 SGHVS, CDR2 FQNEAQ. CDR3: CASSLVGILRQETQYF. The CDR3 DNA sequence: TGTGCCAGCAGCTTAGTCGGGATCCTACGACAAGAGACCCAGTACTTC.